These T cell receptor beta chains were read from a single sample in a study of blood T cell repertoires in COVID-19. Some clones are missing from TCRdb's copy, which holds only in-frame ones; the method was immunoSEQ multiplex PCR. The repertoire holds 65,000 to 80,000 clones, with about 89% as singletons. The specimen was peripheral blood. These receptors all come from a man aged 50 or older with active COVID-19. CDR3s include the opening cysteine and the closing phenylalanine or tryptophan. The D gene is left open where the match is weak. The size entry is marked missing in some rows and otherwise reads once, few, many or a size class.

V	J	D	size	length	CDR3	DNA
TRBV11-3	TRBJ2-1	-	-	15	CASSFPGSPYNEQFF	TGTGCCAGCAGCTTTCCGGGATCCCCCTACAATGAGCAGTTCTTC
TRBV15	TRBJ1-4	TRBD1	-	16	CATSRAGDRGLEKLFF	TGTGCCACCAGCAGAGCCGGGGACAGGGGCCTTGAAAAACTGTTTTTT
TRBV5-1	TRBJ2-1	TRBD2	-	16	CASSPIAGSSYNEQFF	TGCGCCAGCAGCCCGATAGCGGGAAGCTCCTACAATGAGCAGTTCTTC
TRBV9	TRBJ2-7	-	-	18	CASSESPSDPRGGYEQYF	TGTGCCAGCAGCGAGAGCCCCTCCGACCCGAGAGGGGGCTACGAGCAGTACTTC
TRBV9	TRBJ2-1	TRBD2	-	16	CASSVGRGFSYNEQFF	TGTGCCAGCAGCGTAGGGCGGGGGTTCTCCTACAATGAGCAGTTCTTC
TRBV6-2/TRBV6-3	TRBJ2-1	-	-	16	CASSYPTGRSYNEQFF	TGTGCCAGCAGTTACCCCACAGGGAGATCCTACAATGAGCAGTTCTTC
TRBV27	TRBJ1-1	TRBD1	-	15	CASNKNRQGATEAFF	TGTGCCAGCAATAAGAACCGACAGGGGGCCACTGAAGCTTTCTTT
TRBV7-9	TRBJ2-1	-	-	16	CASSHSLTRSYNEQFF	TGTGCCAGCAGCCACAGCCTTACCCGCTCCTACAATGAGCAGTTCTTC
TRBV19	TRBJ1-4	TRBD1	few	13	CASSGDRGQKLFF	TGTGCCAGTAGTGGGGACAGGGGGCAAAAACTGTTTTTT
TRBV7-2	TRBJ1-1	TRBD1	-	14	CASSLGTGNTEAFF	TGTGCCAGCAGCTTAGGGACAGGGAACACTGAAGCTTTCTTT
TRBV20-1	TRBJ1-6	TRBD1	-	14	CSASPRTGNSPLHF	TGCAGTGCTAGTCCCCGGACAGGGAACTCACCCCTCCACTTT
TRBV4-3	TRBJ2-6	-	-	16	CASSQGRLAGANVLTF	TGCGCCAGCAGCCAAGGGCGGCTGGCGGGGGCCAACGTCCTGACTTTC
TRBV2	TRBJ2-5	TRBD1	once	12	CASRTTGKTQYF	TGTGCCAGCAGGACGACAGGGAAGACCCAGTACTTC
TRBV3-1/TRBV3-2	TRBJ2-7	-	-	15	CASSQTIRISYEQYF	TGTGCCAGCAGCCAAACTATCCGGATCTCCTACGAGCAGTACTTC
TRBV5-8	TRBJ2-3	-	-	19	CASRLGFFLRPSDTDTQYF	TGTGCCAGCAGACTCGGTTTTTTTTTGCGGCCATCCGACACAGATACGCAGTATTTT
TRBV6-2/TRBV6-3	TRBJ2-5	TRBD2	-	13	CASSRGGRETQYF	TGTGCCAGCAGTCGCGGGGGGAGGGAGACCCAGTACTTC
TRBV7-9	TRBJ2-1	TRBD1	-	17	CASSIYRQTGGYNEQFF	TGTGCCAGCAGCATTTACAGACAGACAGGGGGCTACAATGAGCAGTTCTTC
TRBV28	TRBJ1-2	TRBD1	-	17	CASSLPGTGALFEGYTF	TGTGCCAGCAGTTTACCCGGGACAGGGGCCCTTTTTGAGGGCTACACCTTC
TRBV6-2/TRBV6-3	TRBJ2-1	TRBD1	-	16	CASSPTGTGGGYEQFF	TGTGCCAGCAGTCCCACCGGGACAGGGGGCGGTTATGAGCAGTTCTTC
TRBV30	TRBJ1-6	-	-	15	CAWSASTGYGSPLHF	TGTGCCTGGAGTGCCTCTACAGGGTATGGTTCACCCCTCCACTTT
TRBV5-6	TRBJ2-1	TRBD2	-	15	CASRPGGISYNEQFF	TGTGCCAGCAGACCGGGGGGGATCTCCTACAATGAGCAGTTCTTC
TRBV6-1	TRBJ2-7	-	-	13	CASSDPSDFEQYF	TGTGCCAGCAGTGACCCCTCGGACTTCGAGCAGTACTTC
TRBV19	TRBJ1-5	-	-	14	CASSIGAGTQPQHF	TGTGCCAGTAGTATAGGCGCAGGGACACAGCCCCAGCATTTT
TRBV29-1	TRBJ2-2	TRBD2	-	16	CSAGAGGYPGTGELFF	TGCAGCGCCGGGGCGGGGGGATACCCGGGGACCGGGGAGCTGTTTTTT
TRBV19	TRBJ2-7	TRBD1	-	14	CASSSRTGAYEQYF	TGTGCCAGTAGTTCGCGGACAGGGGCGTACGAGCAGTACTTC
TRBV28	TRBJ1-1	-	-	13	CASRSAVNTEAFF	TGTGCCAGCAGGTCGGCGGTTAACACTGAAGCTTTCTTT
TRBV28	TRBJ2-2	TRBD2	-	15	CASSLGLAGTGELFF	TGTGCCAGCAGTTTGGGGCTAGCGGGCACCGGGGAGCTGTTTTTT
TRBV18	TRBJ2-2	-	-	15	CASSPQTGSTGELFF	TGTGCCAGCTCACCACAAACAGGGTCGACCGGGGAGCTGTTTTTT
TRBV18	TRBJ2-6	TRBD1	once	18	CASSPVGQAVSGANVLTF	TGTGCCAGCTCACCAGTCGGACAGGCTGTATCTGGGGCCAACGTCCTGACTTTC
TRBV5-5	TRBJ2-7	-	-	17	CASSLAVGEAGIYEQYF	TGTGCCAGCAGCTTGGCCGTCGGAGAGGCAGGGATCTACGAGCAGTACTTC
TRBV9	TRBJ2-3	TRBD2	-	15	CASSALAGEGDTQYF	TGTGCCAGCAGCGCCCTAGCGGGAGAAGGAGATACGCAGTATTTT